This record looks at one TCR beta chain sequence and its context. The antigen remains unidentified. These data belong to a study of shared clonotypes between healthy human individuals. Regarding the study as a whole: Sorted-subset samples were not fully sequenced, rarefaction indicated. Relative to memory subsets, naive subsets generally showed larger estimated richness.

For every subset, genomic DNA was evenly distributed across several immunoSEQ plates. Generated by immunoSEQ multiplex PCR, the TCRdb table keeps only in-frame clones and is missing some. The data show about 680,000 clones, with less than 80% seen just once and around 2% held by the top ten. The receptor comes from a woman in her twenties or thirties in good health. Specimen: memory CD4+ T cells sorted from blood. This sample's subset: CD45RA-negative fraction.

The CDR3 region is CASRDYGTSNEQFF. The CDR3 DNA reads TGTGCCAGCAGGGACTACGGAACAAGCAATGAGCAGTTCTTC. The chain links TRBV2 to TRBJ2-1; a weak D match, TRBD2 (6 bases). The CDR3 spans 14 residues. V was trimmed by 6 bases and J by 6 bases, leaving 15 bases between them. Per the germline V gene, CDR1 is SNHLY and CDR2 is FYNNEI.